The rows below give T cell receptor beta chains drawn from one sample of a study of cytomegalovirus exposure and HLA in healthy donors. Data came from immunoSEQ multiplex PCR; TCRdb stores just in-frame clones and leaves some out. The repertoire holds 150,000 or so clones, with 75% to 85% as singletons. Sequencing input: PBMCs. Receptors originate from a middle-aged woman in good health and CMV-seropositive. Each CDR3 is given with its conserved first and last residue. The D gene is left open where the match is weak. Rows may omit the clone size; those that give it use once, few, many or a size class.

d_gene: NA; j_gene: TRBJ1-3; v_gene: TRBV5-1; abundance: few; CDR3aa: CASSLGLSEGNTIYF; CDR3nt: TGCGCCAGCAGCTTGGGATTGAGCGAAGGAAACACCATATATTTT
d_gene: NA; j_gene: TRBJ1-4; v_gene: TRBV7-2; abundance: few; CDR3aa: CASSLVAGNNEKLFF; CDR3nt: TGTGCCAGCAGCTTAGTTGCAGGGAATAATGAAAAACTGTTTTTT
d_gene: NA; j_gene: TRBJ1-1; v_gene: TRBV5-6; abundance: NA; CDR3aa: CASSLRGHMNTEAFF; CDR3nt: TGTGCCAGCAGCTTGCGGGGACATATGAACACTGAAGCTTTCTTT
d_gene: TRBD1; j_gene: TRBJ2-3; v_gene: TRBV29-1; abundance: NA; CDR3aa: CSVYGQGSPDTQYF; CDR3nt: TGCAGCGTGTATGGACAGGGGAGCCCAGATACGCAGTATTTT
d_gene: NA; j_gene: TRBJ1-2; v_gene: TRBV5-6; abundance: few; CDR3aa: CASSFRDLDGYTF; CDR3nt: TGTGCCAGCAGCTTCCGGGATCTGGATGGCTACACCTTC
d_gene: NA; j_gene: TRBJ2-1; v_gene: TRBV12-5; abundance: NA; CDR3aa: CASGPSGGLVNEQFF; CDR3nt: TGTGCTAGTGGTCCCTCCGGGGGGCTGGTCAATGAGCAGTTCTTC
d_gene: TRBD2; j_gene: TRBJ2-5; v_gene: TRBV5-4; abundance: NA; CDR3aa: CASSLDGTRQQETQYF; CDR3nt: TGTGCCAGCAGCTTGGATGGGACTAGACAACAAGAGACCCAGTACTTC
d_gene: TRBD1; j_gene: TRBJ1-2; v_gene: TRBV5-1; abundance: NA; CDR3aa: CASSLRDREGYGYTF; CDR3nt: TGCGCCAGCAGCCTCCGGGACAGGGAGGGCTATGGCTACACCTTC
d_gene: NA; j_gene: TRBJ2-5; v_gene: TRBV11-2; abundance: NA; CDR3aa: CASSSAGRPGTQYF; CDR3nt: TGTGCCAGCAGCTCGGCGGGACGCCCAGGGACCCAGTACTTC
d_gene: NA; j_gene: TRBJ1-2; v_gene: TRBV19; abundance: few; CDR3aa: CASSMAQGGGYTF; CDR3nt: TGTGCCAGTAGTATGGCTCAGGGAGGTGGCTACACCTTC
d_gene: TRBD1; j_gene: TRBJ1-1; v_gene: TRBV5-6; abundance: NA; CDR3aa: CASSRGQGMNTEAFF; CDR3nt: TGTGCCAGCAGCCGAGGACAGGGAATGAACACTGAAGCTTTCTTT
d_gene: NA; j_gene: TRBJ2-7; v_gene: TRBV5-1; abundance: NA; CDR3aa: CASSETGKIYEQYF; CDR3nt: TGCGCCAGCAGCGAGACAGGAAAAATCTACGAGCAGTACTTC
d_gene: NA; j_gene: TRBJ1-2; v_gene: TRBV7-9; abundance: NA; CDR3aa: CASSLAMGGGGYTF; CDR3nt: TGTGCCAGCAGCTTAGCGATGGGCGGGGGGGGCTACACCTTC
d_gene: TRBD1; j_gene: TRBJ2-7; v_gene: TRBV5-6; abundance: NA; CDR3aa: CASTHRDRAGEQYF; CDR3nt: TGTGCCAGCACCCACCGGGACAGGGCGGGCGAGCAGTACTTC
d_gene: NA; j_gene: TRBJ2-7; v_gene: TRBV30; abundance: NA; CDR3aa: CAWSARIEQYF; CDR3nt: TGTGCCTGGAGTGCCAGGATCGAGCAGTACTTC
d_gene: TRBD1; j_gene: TRBJ1-1; v_gene: TRBV2; abundance: NA; CDR3aa: CASRGDSNTEAFF; CDR3nt: TGTGCCAGCAGGGGGGACAGCAACACTGAAGCTTTCTTT
d_gene: TRBD2; j_gene: TRBJ2-3; v_gene: TRBV5-1; abundance: NA; CDR3aa: CASSLGTSGSSPDTQYF; CDR3nt: TGCGCCAGCAGCTTGGGGACTAGCGGGAGTAGCCCAGATACGCAGTATTTT
d_gene: TRBD1; j_gene: TRBJ2-7; v_gene: TRBV27; abundance: NA; CDR3aa: CASSLVGGQHYEQYF; CDR3nt: TGTGCCAGCAGTTTGGTAGGGGGACAGCACTACGAGCAGTACTTC
d_gene: TRBD2; j_gene: TRBJ2-7; v_gene: TRBV4-1; abundance: NA; CDR3aa: CASSPRGVSSYEQYF; CDR3nt: TGCGCCAGCAGCCCTCGGGGGGTCAGCTCCTACGAGCAGTACTTC
d_gene: NA; j_gene: TRBJ1-5; v_gene: TRBV9; abundance: few; CDR3aa: CASSVSTNGPNQPQHF; CDR3nt: TGTGCCAGCAGCGTCTCCACGAATGGCCCGAATCAGCCCCAGCATTTT
d_gene: TRBD2; j_gene: TRBJ2-3; v_gene: TRBV9; abundance: NA; CDR3aa: CASSVVGRREGSVTDTQYF; CDR3nt: TGTGCCAGCAGCGTAGTCGGTAGGCGGGAGGGTTCGGTCACAGATACGCAGTATTTT
d_gene: TRBD2; j_gene: TRBJ2-1; v_gene: TRBV11-1; abundance: NA; CDR3aa: CASSYRGLAAYNEQFF; CDR3nt: TGTGCCAGCAGCTACCGCGGACTAGCGGCTTACAATGAGCAGTTCTTC
d_gene: TRBD2; j_gene: TRBJ2-3; v_gene: TRBV19; abundance: NA; CDR3aa: CASSRASGGGGSSDTQYF; CDR3nt: TGTGCCAGTAGTCGGGCATCGGGTGGGGGGGGGTCGTCAGATACGCAGTATTTT
d_gene: TRBD2; j_gene: TRBJ2-7; v_gene: TRBV7-2; abundance: few; CDR3aa: CASSLVASGGSSYEQYF; CDR3nt: TGTGCCAGCAGCTTAGTTGCTAGCGGGGGCAGCTCCTACGAGCAGTACTTC
d_gene: NA; j_gene: TRBJ1-5; v_gene: TRBV18; abundance: NA; CDR3aa: CASSPYGTTSASQPQHF; CDR3nt: TGTGCCAGCTCACCATACGGGACAACGTCCGCCAGTCAGCCCCAGCATTTT
d_gene: TRBD1; j_gene: TRBJ1-3; v_gene: TRBV7-9; abundance: NA; CDR3aa: CASSSVTTGPGNTIYF; CDR3nt: TGTGCCAGCAGCTCGGTAACGACAGGGCCTGGAAACACCATATATTTT
d_gene: NA; j_gene: TRBJ1-1; v_gene: TRBV6-1; abundance: NA; CDR3aa: CASSEFEVSARTEAFF; CDR3nt: TGTGCCAGCAGTGAATTTGAGGTGTCGGCTCGGACTGAAGCTTTCTTT
d_gene: TRBD2; j_gene: TRBJ2-5; v_gene: TRBV25-1; abundance: NA; CDR3aa: CASSVAGQFQETQYF; CDR3nt: TGTGCCAGCAGTGTAGCGGGACAATTCCAAGAGACCCAGTACTTC
d_gene: TRBD2; j_gene: TRBJ2-1; v_gene: TRBV10-2; abundance: NA; CDR3aa: CASSEAGGPIGNEQFF; CDR3nt: TGCGCCAGCAGTGAGGCGGGAGGGCCGATCGGCAATGAGCAGTTCTTC
d_gene: TRBD2; j_gene: TRBJ2-2; v_gene: TRBV6-5; abundance: NA; CDR3aa: CASRGTSGINGELFF; CDR3nt: TGTGCCAGCAGGGGGACTAGCGGGATTAACGGGGAGCTGTTTTTT
d_gene: NA; j_gene: TRBJ1-5; v_gene: TRBV28; abundance: NA; CDR3aa: CASSLPGLDSNQPQHF; CDR3nt: TGTGCCAGCAGTTTACCCGGTTTAGATAGCAATCAGCCCCAGCATTTT
d_gene: NA; j_gene: TRBJ2-5; v_gene: TRBV5-1; abundance: few; CDR3aa: CASSVDLQETQYF; CDR3nt: TGCGCCAGCAGCGTGGACCTACAAGAGACCCAGTACTTC
d_gene: TRBD2; j_gene: TRBJ2-3; v_gene: TRBV7-9; abundance: few; CDR3aa: CASLSGGSTDTQYF; CDR3nt: TGTGCCAGTCTTAGCGGGGGGAGCACAGATACGCAGTATTTT